These 2 T cell receptor beta chains came from one sample sequenced in a study of blood T cell repertoires in COVID-19. Clones were read by immunoSEQ multiplex PCR, and TCRdb kept only the in-frame ones, dropping some. The sample consists of under 200,000 clones, around 84% of them appearing once. Sequenced input: peripheral blood. The receptors derive from a woman at least 80 years old with acute or convalescent COVID-19.

The chain combines TRBV6-5 with TRBJ2-7, with D perhaps TRBD2 (5 bases). Looked up from germline, CDR1 is MNHEY and CDR2 is SVGAGI. V was shortened by 5 bases and J by 4 bases, with 12 bases between the two germline ends. The CDR3 contains 13 residues. CDR3 coding DNA: TGTGCCAGCAGTACACCGGGAACTTACGAGCAGTACTTC. Translated: CASSTPGTYEQYF.

This clone was counted a few times. CDR3 sequence: CASSLSRDQPQHF. In nucleotides, the CDR3 is TGTGCCAGCAGCTTAAGCAGGGATCAGCCCCAGCATTTT. The chain is built from TRBV7-6 and TRBJ1-5, with a possible D match to TRBD1 (5 bases). Germline CDR1 is SGHVS and CDR2 is FNYEAQ. CDR3 length: 13 amino acids. The V gene lost 2 bases and the J gene lost 5 bases, with 7 bases spanning the gap. The full variable domain, with the rest looked up from reference TRBV7-6 and TRBJ1-5, is GAGVSQSPRYKVTKRGQDVALRCDPISGHVSLYWYRQALGQGPEFLTYFNYEAQQDKSGLPNDRFSAERPEGSISTLTIQRTEQRDSAMYRCASSLSRDQPQHFGDGTRLSIL.